The T cell receptor (beta chain) under discussion was sequenced for a study of T cell responses to AZD1222 COVID-19 vaccine. Notes on the study in general: The repertoires were collected only after the peak T cell response. Spike-specific TCR depth and breadth grew after two AZD1222 doses. White British people made up most donors, females outnumbered males, and clonal diversity was possibly underestimated.

The assay was immunoSEQ multiplex PCR, and TCRdb's table has in-frame clones only and misses some. This table has around 260,000 clones, 85% to 95% appearing once. Per the germline V gene, CDR1 is SGHNT and CDR2 is YYREEE (reference sequence). This CDR3 contains 15 residues. V lost 0 bases, J lost 3 bases, and 9 bases lay in between. A remark on this clone: Its antigen is unknown.

The chain uses TRBV5-4 and TRBJ2-2; D perhaps matches TRBD1 (5 bases). The receptor was isolated from an adult in good health. The sample consisted of peripheral blood, taken on day 0 of AZD1222 vaccination. CDR3 in DNA: TGTGCCAGCAGCTTGGAACAGGCATACACCGGGGAGCTGTTTTTT. Translation gives CASSLEQAYTGELFF.